The T cell receptor (beta chain) described here comes from a study of blood T cell repertoires in COVID-19. Study-wide background: T cells, B-cell-depleted T cells, or PBMCs supplied cDNA or gDNA.

In the source study's methods: The assay estimated nucleated cells by amplifying reference gene primers. TCRdb's copy holds only in-frame clones and misses some; the assay was immunoSEQ multiplex PCR. The DNA gave D and trimming, while V, J and clone size come from that table. The data show some 200,000 clones, around nine tenths seen once. The CDR3 covers 14 residues. V was cut by 3 bases and J by 6 bases, with 9 bases left in between. Germline values: CDR1 MDHEN, CDR2 SYDVKM. The sample taken for sequencing was peripheral blood. The chain recombines TRBV28 with TRBJ1-6; D gene ambiguous. This TCR derives from a man between 18 and 35 years old with active or convalescent COVID-19. DNA of the CDR3: TGTGCCAGCAGTTTGTCGGGGTTTAATTCACCCCTCCACTTT. Its protein product is CASSLSGFNSPLHF. Supplemented by reference TRBV28 and TRBJ1-6, the full variable domain reads DVKVTQSSRYLVKRTGEKVFLECVQDMDHENMFWYRQDPGLGLRLIYFSYDVKMKEKGDIPEGYSVSREKKERFSLILESASTNQTSMYLCASSLSGFNSPLHFGNGTRLTVT.